This record covers a single T cell receptor (beta chain). The sample comes from a study of blood T cell repertoires in COVID-19. Background on the study: The cDNA or gDNA used as material had been derived from T cells, B-cell-depleted T cells, or PBMCs.

Method: immunoSEQ multiplex PCR; TCRdb's copy keeps in-frame clones and lacks some. The table includes 350,000 to 400,000 clones, more than 75% detected once. Germline V CDR1 and CDR2: MNHEY, SMNVEV (reference sequence). The CDR3 covers 17 residues. V gave up 1 base and J gave up 3 bases, with 19 bases separating them. The receptor's source is a woman aged 25 to 39 who had recovered from COVID-19. Material for sequencing was PBMCs or T cells enriched from blood (not recorded which). This chain uses TRBV27 with TRBJ2-7, with D perhaps matching TRBD1 (6 bases). CDR3 sequence (DNA): TGTGCCAGCAGTTTATTGGGCCGGGACATCCGCCTCTACGAGCAGTACTTC. Residues: CASSLLGRDIRLYEQYF.